A single sample is the source of the 20 T cell receptor beta chains below, sequenced in a study of shared clonotypes between healthy human individuals (dated by TCRdb to about 2020). Libraries were built with the immunoSEQ multiplex PCR assay. Not all clones reach the TCRdb copy of this immuneACCESS table, which keeps in-frame sequences only. Checked studies attribute under half of the gap to unresolved V genes and leave the rest unexplained. This sample holds about 480,000 clones; nearly 80% were observed only once. The biggest ten clones account for approximately 12% of the sample. The material sequenced was PBMCs. The receptors here all came from a woman aged 40-49 years in good health. Some clones in this sample may be carry-over from other donors' samples.

This chain joins TRBV15 and TRBJ1-2; D is uncertain. The CDR3 is 12 residues long. Germline values: CDR1 LNHNV, CDR2 YYDKDF (reference sequence). Deletions cut 5 bases from V and 2 bases from J, with 6 bases between. The CDR3 DNA follows: TGTGCCACCAGCCAGGACAACTATGGCTACACCTTC. It encodes CATSQDNYGYTF.

This sequence joins TRBV5-6 and TRBJ1-4; tentative D call: TRBD1 (6 bases). Germline V gives CDR1 SGHDT, CDR2 YYEEEE. This CDR3 region has 15 residues. V was shortened by 4 bases and J by 5 bases, with 15 bases between the two germline ends. CDR3 in amino acids: CASSRWGRGNEKLFF. For the CDR3, the DNA is TGTGCCAGCAGCCGCTGGGGGAGGGGGAATGAAAAACTGTTTTTT. The entire variable domain, with the rest obtained from reference TRBV5-6 and TRBJ1-4, is as follows: DAGVTQSPTHLIKTRGQQVTLRCSPKSGHDTVSWYQQALGQGPQFIFQYYEEEERQRGNFPDRFSGHQFPNYSSELNVNALLLGDSALYLCASSRWGRGNEKLFFGSGTQLSVL.

This clone was observed once. The rearrangement uses TRBV7-2 and TRBJ2-6; TRBD1 might be the D (5 bases). CDR3 length: 17 amino acids. In germline, CDR1 is SGHTA, CDR2 FQGNSA. With 5 bases removed from V and 0 bases from J, the gap between germline ends came to 14 bases. The CDR3 reads CASSPTGQPSGANVLTF. DNA for the CDR3: TGTGCCAGCAGCCCAACCGGACAACCCTCTGGGGCCAACGTCCTGACTTTC.

The chain is built from TRBV10-3 and TRBJ2-1; 8 nucleotides agree with TRBD2. Germline values: CDR1 ENHRY, CDR2 SYGVKD. Trimming took 6 bases from V and 8 from J; bases not matched to a gene: 6. The CDR3 has 13 residues. This CDR3 reads CAIRTLAGHEQFF. DNA of the CDR3: TGTGCCATCAGAACGCTAGCGGGCCATGAGCAGTTCTTC.

This chain joins TRBV5-4 and TRBJ2-1, with TRBD2 matching 12 bases. Germline V gene sequence: CDR1 SGHNT, CDR2 YYREEE (reference sequence). Losses at the gene ends were 4 bases for V and 4 bases for J; bases not matched to a gene: 9. The CDR3 has 17 amino acids. Here the CDR3 reads CASSPELAGGPYNEQFF. In DNA, the CDR3 is TGTGCCAGCAGCCCGGAGCTAGCGGGAGGGCCTTACAATGAGCAGTTCTTC.

Only one count was recorded for this clone. The rearrangement joins TRBV28 to TRBJ1-2; weak D call: TRBD1 (5 bases). The CDR3 has 16 amino acids. The germline V gene encodes CDR1 MDHEN and CDR2 SYDVKM. V shed 7 bases and J shed 4 bases, with 22 bases lying between them. The DNA of the CDR3 is TGTGCCAGCATCCCAAGCGGGACCCAAATTATCTATGGCTACACCTTC. Its translation: CASIPSGTQIIYGYTF.

This chain connects TRBV7-9 to TRBJ2-1, with TRBD1 matching 8 bases. Germline CDR1 SEHNR, CDR2 FQNEAQ (reference sequence). CDR3 length equals 16 residues. Trimming at V came to 5 bases and at J to 1 base, leaving 7 bases not matched to a gene. The CDR3 DNA follows: TGTGCCAGCAGCACCGGACAGGGCCCATCCTACAATGAGCAGTTCTTC. Protein: CASSTGQGPSYNEQFF.

This rearrangement joins TRBV5-4 to TRBJ2-2; tentative D call: TRBD2 (6 bases). The CDR3 sequence is 17 residues long. Looked up from germline, CDR1 is SGHNT and CDR2 is YYREEE (reference sequence). Trimming took off 0 bases at V and 3 bases at J, with 15 bases between the two ends. In nucleotides, the CDR3 is TGTGCCAGCAGCTTGGGCGGGACTCCTATCCACACCGGGGAGCTGTTTTTT. Residues: CASSLGGTPIHTGELFF. The full variable domain, rest sourced from reference TRBV5-4 and TRBJ2-2, is ETGVTQSPTHLIKTRGQQVTLRCSSQSGHNTVSWYQQALGQGPQFIFQYYREEENGRGNFPPRFSGLQFPNYSSELNVNALELDDSALYLCASSLGGTPIHTGELFFGEGSRLTVL.

The chain employs TRBV7-6 and TRBJ1-1; D unresolved. Germline CDR1 reads SGHVS; CDR2 reads FNYEAQ. This CDR3 spans 14 amino acids. The V gene lost 1 base and the J gene lost 4 bases, with 10 bases spanning the gap. In DNA form, the CDR3 reads TGTGCCAGCAGCTTAGGCCAACCAGTCACTGAAGCTTTCTTT. Protein: CASSLGQPVTEAFF.

The chain combines TRBV7-9 with TRBJ2-3; D is perhaps TRBD1 (5 bases). The CDR3 has 15 amino acids. Germline loops: CDR1 SEHNR, CDR2 FQNEAQ (reference sequence). V was cut by 4 bases and J by 3 bases, with 14 bases left in between. This chain's CDR3 is CASSSGISETDTQYF. The CDR3 DNA follows: TGTGCCAGCAGCTCAGGGATCAGCGAAACAGATACGCAGTATTTT.

The J gene is TRBJ2-7, the V gene TRBV11-2; D is ambiguous. This CDR3 is 13 amino acids long. Trimming took off 1 base at V and 4 bases at J, with 8 bases between the two ends. Germline V gives CDR1 SGHAT, CDR2 FQNNGV. For the CDR3, the DNA is TGTGCCAGCAGCTTAGCGGATCTATACGAGCAGTACTTC. Protein sequence: CASSLADLYEQYF. The variable domain in full, completed from reference TRBV11-2 and TRBJ2-7, reads EAGVAQSPRYKIIEKRQSVAFWCNPISGHATLYWYQQILGQGPKLLIQFQNNGVVDDSQLPKDRFSAERLKGVDSTLKIQPAKLEDSAVYLCASSLADLYEQYFGPGTRLTVT.

The chain has TRBV9 and TRBJ2-1; 9 nucleotides agree with TRBD1. The trim removed 0 bases at V and 8 bases at J, leaving 18 bases unmatched. The germline CDR1 and CDR2 sequences are SGDLS and YYNGEE. The CDR3 is made up of 19 amino acids. CDR3 DNA sequence: TGTGCCAGCAGCGTAGCCTCAACCGGGACAGGGAGGTTGTCGGATGAGCAGTTCTTC. It translates to CASSVASTGTGRLSDEQFF.

This chain connects TRBV19 to TRBJ2-2, with 8 bases that match TRBD1. Germline trimming cut 5 bases from V and 7 bases from J; bases unmatched to any gene: 9. CDR3 length: 15 residues. The germline CDR1 and CDR2 sequences are LNHDA and SQIVND (reference sequence). The CDR3 region is CASSSRTGSVGELFF. CDR3 DNA sequence: TGTGCCAGTAGTTCTCGGACAGGGAGTGTCGGGGAGCTGTTTTTT.

J is TRBJ2-2 and V is TRBV2; 11 nucleotides line up with TRBD2. V shed 6 bases, J shed 1 base, and the junction held 4 bases outside the gene matches. CDR1 SNHLY and CDR2 FYNNEI come from the germline V gene. This CDR3 has 16 residues. CDR3 nucleotides: TGTGCCAGCAGGGGACTAGCGGAATTGAACACCGGGGAGCTGTTTTTT. Protein product: CASRGLAELNTGELFF.

There are many counts of this clone. The chain employs TRBV27 and TRBJ2-1; D may be TRBD1 (6 bases). Germline V gene sequence: CDR1 MNHEY, CDR2 SMNVEV (reference sequence). Trimming left V 2 bases short and J 2 bases short, with 10 bases between. The CDR3 consists of 15 residues. The CDR3, as DNA: TGTGCCAGCAGTTTACGCAGGGGTCCCTACAATGAGCAGTTCTTC. It specifies CASSLRRGPYNEQFF.

The sample holds one count of this clone. The genes are TRBV28 and TRBJ2-7; 15 bases align to TRBD2. Germline V lookup: CDR1 MDHEN, CDR2 SYDVKM. V dropped 3 bases and J dropped 3; count of bases not matched to a gene: 6. CDR3 length: 17 amino acids. In nucleotides, the CDR3 is TGTGCCAGCAGTTTGGGGACTAGCGGGAGGTTTCGCTACGAGCAGTACTTC. Protein product: CASSLGTSGRFRYEQYF.

This clone has just one count. The chain has TRBV29-1 and TRBJ2-3; D remains unclear. Germline V gene lookup returns CDR1 SQVTM and CDR2 ANQGSEA. Trimming stripped 5 bases from V and 5 bases from J, with 8 bases between. The CDR3 runs 11 residues. The CDR3 reads CSVMTQDTQYF. The CDR3, as DNA: TGCAGCGTTATGACTCAAGATACGCAGTATTTT.

This clone was recorded a few times. The rearrangement joins TRBV5-1 to TRBJ2-2, with TRBD2 matching over 9 bases. The CDR3 covers 14 residues. V was clipped by 1 base and J by 7 bases; unmatched bases: 2. The V gene's germline CDR1 is SGHRS and CDR2 YFSETQ. DNA of the CDR3: TGCGCCAGCAGCTTGACTAGCGGGTACGGGGAGCTGTTTTTT. Translation gives CASSLTSGYGELFF.

Remarks on this clone: This likely traces to a read error, being one base from a far larger clone. The chain employs TRBV7-7 and TRBJ2-2; no definite D call. V was shortened by 3 bases and J by 6 bases, with 5 bases between the two germline ends. Germline lookup yields CDR1 SSHAT and CDR2 FNYEAQ (reference sequence). This CDR3 is 12 amino acids long. CDR3 coding DNA: TGTGCCAGCAGCTTTGCTTCCGGGGAGCTGTTTTTT. The encoded protein is CASSFASGELFF.

The chain is built from TRBV11-3 and TRBJ2-3; TRBD2 matches 11 bases. Germline V gene data show CDR1 as SGHNT and CDR2 as YENEEA. The junction had 5 bases not matched to a gene; V was cut back by 5 bases and J by 4 bases. The CDR3 is made up of 15 amino acids. The CDR3 nucleotides are TGTGCCAGCAGCGGCGCACTAGCGGGAGCAGATACGCAGTATTTT. Protein: CASSGALAGADTQYF. Full variable domain (outside the CDR3, taken from reference TRBV11-3 and TRBJ2-3): EAGVVQSPRYKIIEKKQPVAFWCNPISGHNTLYWYLQNLGQGPELLIRYENEEAVDDSQLPKDRFSAERLKGVDSTLKIQPAELGDSAVYLCASSGALAGADTQYFGPGTRLTVL.